The T cell receptor beta chain described here comes from a study of blood T cell repertoires in COVID-19. About the research overall: The United States, Italy and Spain provided the acute and convalescent COVID-19 samples.

Donors in Cohort 3 who had recovered were those with two negative PCRs, healthcare professional clearance, or resolution of their symptoms. Trimming took 0 bases from V and 5 from J; bases not matched to a gene: 5. Per germline, CDR1 SGHDN and CDR2 FVKESK. The CDR3 has 15 residues. Only in-frame clones appear in the TCRdb table, and some are missing; sequencing was by immunoSEQ multiplex PCR. The table records 310,000 or so clones, roughly 87% of them present only once. The sequencing sample was made of PBMCs or T cells enriched from blood (not recorded which). The receptor was isolated from a middle-aged woman who had recovered from COVID-19. The chain recombines TRBV14 with TRBJ2-5; 8 bases line up with TRBD2. The CDR3 DNA follows: TGTGCCAGCAGCCAAGAACGGCTAGCGGGTGAGACCCAGTACTTC. Its translation is CASSQERLAGETQYF.